The clone carrying this T cell receptor (beta chain) was found once. This record comes from a study of blood T cell repertoires in COVID-19. About the study: Some COVID-19 samples were acute and others convalescent; all came from the United States, Italy and Spain.

Germline V gene data show CDR1 as LGHDT and CDR2 as YNNKEL (reference sequence). V was trimmed by 4 bases and J by 4 bases, leaving 10 bases between them. The CDR3 has 13 residues. Categorization into cohorts depended on clinical history that participants reported. Two consecutive negative NP/OP PCR tests, clearance, or resolved symptoms defined Cohort 3 recovery. Original data processing: Amplification of reference gene primers was used by the study to estimate nucleated cell counts. Generated by immunoSEQ multiplex PCR, the TCRdb table keeps only in-frame clones and is missing some. The DNA was the basis for D and trimming; V, J and clone size are from that table. The sample yields about 240,000 clones, 80% to 90% seen once.

Sequences were obtained from PBMCs or T cells enriched from blood (not recorded which). The sequence derives from a middle-aged man who had recovered from COVID-19. The chain links TRBV3-1 (or the pseudogene TRBV3-2) to TRBJ1-2; the D is unclear. The CDR3: CASSLNSRYGYTF. For the CDR3, the DNA is TGTGCCAGCAGCCTCAACAGCCGCTATGGCTACACCTTC.